Below, 7 T cell receptor beta chains from the same sample are listed, as sequenced in a study of T cells after yellow fever vaccination. TCRdb passed the 5' RACE reads through MiXCR, listing each CDR3 protein once. The sample has about 320,000 distinct CDR3 sequences; approximately 4.3% are singletons. The sequencing used PBMCs, collected 15 days after the yellow fever booster vaccination. The receptors originated from a man in his late teens or twenties who received the YFV17D yellow fever vaccine.

A few counts support this clonotype. The rearrangement links TRBV10-3 to TRBJ1-5; a weak D match, TRBD1 (6 bases). The V end lost 6 bases, the J end lost 1 base, and 10 bases lay between the germline ends. Looked up from germline, CDR1 is ENHRY and CDR2 is SYGVKD. This CDR3 has 14 residues. CDR3 nucleotides: TGTGCCATCAGCCTCGGGACAAGCAATCAGCCCCAGCATTTT. This encodes CAISLGTSNQPQHF.

DNA of the CDR3: TGTGCCACCAGTGATCCCGGGACTAGCGGGGGCAATGAGCAGTTCTTC. Translated, it gives CATSDPGTSGGNEQFF. This sequence joins TRBV24-1 and TRBJ2-1, with TRBD2 matching 14 bases. Germline V CDR1 and CDR2: KGHDR, SFDVKD. Trimming took 3 bases from V and 6 from J; bases not matched to a gene: 3. The CDR3 sequence is 16 residues long.

The DNA for the CDR3 is TGCAGTGCTAGGGATAGGGCTGGAGCAGGGGGGAACAAAAAACTGTTTTTT. It specifies CSARDRAGAGGNKKLFF. The rearrangement joins TRBV20-1 to TRBJ1-4; TRBD1 aligns across 7 bases. Germline V gene sequence: CDR1 DFQATT, CDR2 SNEGSKA (reference sequence). V lost 3 bases to trimming and J lost 9 bases; unmatched junction nucleotides: 19. There are 17 residues in the CDR3.

There are a few counts of this clonotype. The chain is built from TRBV7-2 and TRBJ1-1, with a possible D match to TRBD1 (5 bases). Trimming pared 1 base from V and 5 bases from J, leaving 11 bases between. The CDR3 totals 14 residues. Germline V lookup: CDR1 SGHTA, CDR2 FQGNSA. In DNA form, the CDR3 reads TGTGCCAGCAGCTTAGAATGGGGCGGAACTGAAGCTTTCTTT. Its translation: CASSLEWGGTEAFF. The whole variable domain, remainder taken from reference TRBV7-2 and TRBJ1-1, is GAGVSQSPSNKVTEKGKDVELRCDPISGHTALYWYRQSLGQGLEFLIYFQGNSAPDKSGLPSDRFSAERTGGSVSTLTIQRTQQEDSAVYLCASSLEWGGTEAFFGQGTRLTVV.

This clonotype showed up just a few times. The chain uses TRBV6-5 and TRBJ1-2; a weak D match, TRBD1 (5 bases). CDR1 is MNHEY and CDR2 is SVGAGI in the germline V gene. CDR3 length: 15 residues. The V and J ends lost 7 bases and 4 bases respectively, with 19 bases between them. As DNA, the CDR3 is TGTGCCAGCACCGCTGCGGGGCAAGTTTCCTATGGCTACACCTTC. This codes for CASTAAGQVSYGYTF.

The gene calls are TRBV5-5 and TRBJ1-1; TRBD1 is a possible D gene (5 bases). V lost 3 bases and J 4 bases, leaving 13 bases between the germline ends. CDR1 SGHKS and CDR2 YYEKEE come from the germline V gene (reference sequence). The CDR3 loop spans 14 amino acids. This chain's CDR3 is CASSYTIGGTEAFF. CDR3 DNA sequence: TGTGCCAGCAGCTACACCATCGGGGGCACTGAAGCTTTCTTT.

V and J are TRBV5-1 and TRBJ2-7; TRBD2 aligns across 7 bases. The V gene's germline CDR1 is SGHRS and CDR2 YFSETQ. V was pared by 4 bases and J by 5 bases, with 9 bases of the junction left unmatched. The CDR3 extends over 14 amino acids. The chain's CDR3 is CASSRRGGSDEQYF. DNA of the CDR3: TGCGCCAGCAGCAGGCGGGGAGGGTCGGACGAGCAGTACTTC.